This T cell receptor (beta chain) was captured by sequencing in a study of CD8 T cells in Susac syndrome (dated by TCRdb to between 2018 and 2020). For the study in its entirety: The study used repertoire sequencing to test whether antigen drove CD8+ T cell activation and differentiation in Susac syndrome. Points the paper makes about the study in general: The number of individuals in the TCR sequencing and HLA analysis was acknowledged as relatively small.

Worth noting for this clonotype: The antigen it binds to is not known. Per-base qualities were not stored, and no clone one base away is much larger.

RNA was extracted using the RNeasy kit, and roughly 0.45 to 1 microgram was reverse transcribed with random hexamers. The immunoSEQ multiplex PCR assay, covering 54 Vbeta and 13 Jbeta segments, was used to amplify TCR beta CDR3 regions. To correct PCR amplification bias, a synthetic template baseline was used for both primer optimization and computational correction. Concerning the study's data processing: Only productive sequences were kept, with reads annotated to V, D and J genes according to IMGT and analyzed in immunoSEQ Analyzer. To calculate clonality, Shannon entropy was normalized by log2 of the number of productive unique sequences and then subtracted from one. For each patient and control, public and private clones were evaluated within the 100 most prevalent clones. A clone was defined as Susac-specific if it was absent from the healthy and MS cohorts, from some 1,100 published viral clones and from other ImmuneACCESS disease sequences. TCRdb ran its own pipeline on the public reads, namely fastp trimming at Q25 and MiXCR clone calling, and kept in-frame beta chains. Rows are unified per CDR3 protein, each entry keeping the most common DNA and genes. TCRdb's processing, not the authors', yielded these V and J calls. In this sample the table shows about 210,000 distinct CDR3 sequences, nearly 97% of which occur a single time. Less than 0.095% of the sample comes from the top ten.

High-throughput TCR beta sequencing profiled peripheral blood CD8+ and CD4+ T cells from healthy donors, Susac syndrome patients and multiple sclerosis patients. Treatment-naive patients with stable or active relapsing-remitting disease fulfilling revised McDonald criteria were used as multiple sclerosis controls. Bulk CD8+ and CD4+ T cells were purified by magnetic negative isolation, whereas CD8+ TEMRA cells were enriched by FACS. Blood was collected in EDTA tubes and processed within 24 hours, with PBMCs isolated through density gradient centrifugation. PBMCs destined for TCR sequencing were cryopreserved in liquid nitrogen and later thawed in a 37 °C water bath. The sorted or isolated CD4+, CD8+ and CD8+ TEMRA cells reached a purity of at least 90%. The junction shows trimming of 2 bases on V and 7 bases on J, plus 14 bases between the germline ends. CDR1 and CDR2 (MNHEY, SMNVEV) derive from the germline V gene (reference sequence). The CDR3 numbers 14 residues from cysteine through phenylalanine. Just CDR3 DNA is preserved here, 42 bases in frame from base 1.

This receptor was taken from a human donor with multiple sclerosis. The receptor chain draws on TRBV27 and TRBJ1-2, and TRBD1 may be the D gene, going by 6 matching bases. Sequenced: CD4+ T cells from PBMCs. Read as DNA, the sequence is TGTGCCAGCAGTTTAGGGGCGGCAGGGGCTGGCTACACCTTC. It encodes CASSLGAAGAGYTF.